What follows are 27 T cell receptor beta chains derived from one specimen sequenced in a study of graft-versus-host responses after intestinal transplantation. Intraepithelial and lamina propria lymphocytes were released after the graft tissue was processed. Method: immunoSEQ multiplex PCR; TCRdb's copy keeps in-frame clones and lacks some. The sample lists 4,500 to 5,500 clones, around 70% seen once, with around 13% in the top ten. Sequenced material: ileum tissue, taken around 250 days after intestinal transplant. The receptors originated from a human patient who received an intestinal transplant, so some T cells may come from the graft donor.

The rearrangement joins TRBV4-1 to TRBJ1-3; D gene uncertain. Germline V gives CDR1 MGHRA, CDR2 YSYEKL. The CDR3 loop spans 15 amino acids. The V end was cut by 5 bases, the J end by 0 bases, with 11 bases between. The CDR3 region is CASSAIQSSGNTIYF. The CDR3 DNA follows: TGCGCCAGCAGCGCCATACAGAGCTCTGGAAACACCATATATTTT.

The chain is built from TRBV7-8 and TRBJ1-3; the D is unclear. Trimming removed 11 bases at V and 4 bases at J, with 9 bases between. Germline V gene sequence: CDR1 SGHVS, CDR2 FQNEAQ. The CDR3 sequence is 11 residues long. Here the CDR3 DNA reads TGTGCCGCGGGAGACGGAAACACCATATATTTT. It codes for CAAGDGNTIYF.

This chain links TRBV5-1 with TRBJ1-1; D is perhaps TRBD1 (6 bases). The CDR3 totals 16 residues. Trimming left V 0 bases short and J 4 bases short, with 16 bases between. Germline lookup yields CDR1 SGHRS and CDR2 YFSETQ. CDR3 sequence: CASSLAPTGWITEAFF. CDR3 bases: TGCGCCAGCAGCTTGGCCCCAACAGGGTGGATCACTGAAGCTTTCTTT.

In this sample, this clone turned up once. The chain couples TRBV7-6 to TRBJ2-7, with TRBD2 identical over 7 bases. V dropped 0 bases and J dropped 3; count of bases not matched to a gene: 8. The CDR3 has 16 amino acids. Germline V gene data show CDR1 as SGHVS and CDR2 as FNYEAQ. The CDR3 protein is CASSLAPSGTHYEQYF. DNA for the CDR3: TGTGCCAGCAGCTTAGCTCCGAGCGGGACCCACTACGAGCAGTACTTC. The whole variable domain, remainder taken from reference TRBV7-6 and TRBJ2-7, is GAGVSQSPRYKVTKRGQDVALRCDPISGHVSLYWYRQALGQGPEFLTYFNYEAQQDKSGLPNDRFSAERPEGSISTLTIQRTEQRDSAMYRCASSLAPSGTHYEQYFGPGTRLTVT.

V is TRBV11-2 and J is TRBJ2-2; D may be TRBD1 (6 bases). Deletions cut 5 bases from V and 5 bases from J, with 9 bases between. The CDR3 is made up of 13 amino acids. Germline CDR1 reads SGHAT; CDR2 reads FQNNGV. CDR3 sequence (DNA): TGTGCCAGCAGCGTTCAGGGGACCGGGGAGCTGTTTTTT. It encodes CASSVQGTGELFF.

This clone appeared once. The rearrangement links TRBV28 to TRBJ2-3; 7 bases agree with TRBD2. This CDR3 has 16 amino acids. Looked up from germline, CDR1 is MDHEN and CDR2 is SYDVKM. Trimming took 3 bases from V and 1 from J; bases not matched to a gene: 7. The CDR3 is CASSFFGRRGTDTQYF. The CDR3 bases are TGTGCCAGCAGTTTTTTCGGGAGGCGTGGCACAGATACGCAGTATTTT.

This rearrangement joins TRBV7-8 to TRBJ2-7; 12 bases fit TRBD2. From germline, CDR1 is SGHVS and CDR2 FQNEAQ. J lost 3 bases, V lost 1 base, and 4 bases had no gene match. This CDR3 has 16 amino acids. As DNA, the CDR3 is TGTGCCAGCAGCTTAGGACTAGCGGGGGTCAGCTACGAGCAGTACTTC. Amino acid sequence: CASSLGLAGVSYEQYF. The full variable domain, with the rest looked up from reference TRBV7-8 and TRBJ2-7, is GAGVSQSPRYKVAKRGQDVALRCDPISGHVSLFWYQQALGQGPEFLTYFQNEAQLDKSGLPSDRFFAERPEGSVSTLKIQRTQQEDSAVYLCASSLGLAGVSYEQYFGPGTRLTVT.

The chain has TRBV5-1 and TRBJ1-1, with no clear D. The V end lost 4 bases, the J end lost 1 base, and 20 bases lay between the germline ends. The germline CDR1 and CDR2 sequences are SGHRS and YFSETQ. The CDR3 has 17 residues. The CDR3 reads CASSLSWVGGGNTEAFF. The DNA for the CDR3 is TGCGCCAGCAGCCTAAGTTGGGTAGGAGGTGGGAACACTGAAGCTTTCTTT.

The genes are TRBV5-1 and TRBJ2-5; unclear D gene. Trimming took off 0 bases at V and 5 bases at J, with 14 bases between the two ends. The CDR3 is made up of 15 amino acids. The germline V gene has CDR1 SGHRS and CDR2 YFSETQ. CDR3 bases: TGCGCCAGCAGCTTGGAACTCTTCTGGCGGGAGACCCAGTACTTC. This gives the protein CASSLELFWRETQYF.

The chain couples TRBV11-2 to TRBJ2-7; the match to TRBD2 covers 12 bases. J lost 2 bases, V lost 5 bases, and 16 bases had no gene match. Germline V gives CDR1 SGHAT, CDR2 FQNNGV. This CDR3 spans 19 amino acids. The DNA of the CDR3 is TGTGCCAGCAGCGCAGGCGGGGGGCTGACTAGCGGGAGAGCCTACGAGCAGTACTTC. Amino acids: CASSAGGGLTSGRAYEQYF.

J is TRBJ2-1 and V is TRBV27; the match to TRBD2 covers 7 bases. Trimming at V came to 5 bases and at J to 4 bases, leaving 11 bases not matched to a gene. Germline V lookup: CDR1 MNHEY, CDR2 SMNVEV (reference sequence). This CDR3 region has 16 residues. As DNA, the CDR3 is TGTGCCAGCAGTGAGGTGATGCTAGCGGATTACAATGAGCAGTTCTTC. Residues: CASSEVMLADYNEQFF.

The chain uses TRBV2 and TRBJ2-4, with 7 positions matching TRBD1. CDR1 SNHLY and CDR2 FYNNEI come from the germline V gene. The J segment lost 6 bases and the V segment lost 0 bases, leaving 11 bases of the junction unmatched. The CDR3 is made up of 17 amino acids. DNA of the CDR3: TGTGCCAGCAGTGAAGCGCGCAGCGACAGGGCCCGAAACATTCAGTACTTC. This encodes CASSEARSDRARNIQYF.

The rearrangement joins TRBV29-1 to TRBJ1-2, with D perhaps matching TRBD1 (5 bases). Trimming pared 8 bases from V and 3 bases from J, leaving 13 bases between. The CDR3 contains 12 residues. Germline V gene sequence: CDR1 SQVTM, CDR2 ANQGSEA. The CDR3 bases are TGCAGCTCAAGCTGGGGGGACTATGGCTACACCTTC. It codes for CSSSWGDYGYTF. Using reference TRBV29-1 and TRBJ1-2 for the parts outside the CDR3, the full variable domain is SAVISQKPSRDICQRGTSLTIQCQVDSQVTMMFWYRQQPGQSLTLIATANQGSEATYESGFVIDKFPISRPNLTFSTLTVSNMSPEDSSIYLCSSSWGDYGYTFGSGTRLTVV.

In this sample, this clone turned up a few times. The V gene is TRBV5-6, the J gene TRBJ2-7, with D possibly TRBD1 on 6 matching bases. The CDR3 consists of 14 residues. Germline-derived CDR1 and CDR2 are SGHDT and YYEEEE. The V and J ends lost 0 bases and 3 bases respectively, with 10 bases between them. CDR3 residues: CASSLVGAFYEQYF. The CDR3 bases are TGTGCCAGCAGCTTGGTGGGGGCTTTCTACGAGCAGTACTTC.

This rearrangement joins TRBV5-1 to TRBJ2-7; the D gene is possibly TRBD1 (6 bases). Germline V CDR1 and CDR2: SGHRS, YFSETQ. The CDR3 consists of 12 residues. The V end lost 3 bases, the J end lost 4 bases, and 8 bases lay between the germline ends. CDR3 coding DNA: TGCGCCAGCAGCTCCACAGGGTACGAGCAGTACTTC. This translates into CASSSTGYEQYF. Variable domain in full (rest from reference TRBV5-1 and TRBJ2-7): KAGVTQTPRYLIKTRGQQVTLSCSPISGHRSVSWYQQTPGQGLQFLFEYFSETQRNKGNFPGRFSGRQFSNSRSEMNVSTLELGDSALYLCASSSTGYEQYFGPGTRLTVT.

In this sample, this clone turned up a few times. The J gene is TRBJ2-2, the V gene TRBV6-4; 9 bases agree with TRBD1. V dropped 4 bases and J dropped 3; count of bases not matched to a gene: 0. The CDR3 length is 14 residues. Per germline, CDR1 MRHNA and CDR2 SNTAGT. The DNA for the CDR3 is TGTGCCAGCAGTGGGACAGGGGACACCGGGGAGCTGTTTTTT. It yields the protein CASSGTGDTGELFF.

This chain links TRBV9 with TRBJ2-3; TRBD2 agrees at 13 bases. The trim removed 2 bases at V and 5 bases at J, leaving 8 bases unmatched. The CDR3 loop spans 17 amino acids. From germline, CDR1 is SGDLS and CDR2 YYNGEE. The CDR3 reads CASSVILAGGRKDTQYF. CDR3 sequence (DNA): TGTGCCAGCAGCGTCATACTAGCGGGGGGGAGGAAAGATACGCAGTATTTT. The whole variable domain, filled in from reference TRBV9 and TRBJ2-3, reads DSGVTQTPKHLITATGQRVTLRCSPRSGDLSVYWYQQSLDQGLQFLIQYYNGEERAKGNILERFSAQQFPDLHSELNLSSLELGDSALYFCASSVILAGGRKDTQYFGPGTRLTVL.

This clone has more than one count but fewer than ten. J is TRBJ2-5 and V is TRBV11-2; D unresolved. V was pared by 5 bases and J by 1 base, with 11 bases between. Looked up from germline, CDR1 is SGHAT and CDR2 is FQNNGV. CDR3 length equals 14 residues. Here the CDR3 DNA reads TGTGCCAGCAGCGCCCGCACCAGCCAAGAGACCCAGTACTTC. Protein sequence: CASSARTSQETQYF.

The chain has TRBV6-5 and TRBJ2-7; TRBD2 might be the D (6 bases). The germline V gene has CDR1 MNHEY and CDR2 SVGAGI. CDR3 length: 15 residues. Trimming removed 2 bases from V and 3 bases from J, with 14 bases in between. The CDR3 spells CASSYRVAAIYEQYF. The CDR3 DNA follows: TGTGCCAGCAGTTACCGGGTAGCGGCAATCTACGAGCAGTACTTC.

This clone was seen a few times. This chain connects TRBV9 to TRBJ1-2, with D perhaps matching TRBD1 (5 bases). This CDR3 has 14 amino acids. V was clipped by 0 bases and J by 7 bases, with 13 bases between them. Germline V CDR1 and CDR2: SGDLS, YYNGEE. DNA of the CDR3: TGTGCCAGCAGCGTAGTTCAGGGATTGGTTGGCTACACCTTC. Protein product: CASSVVQGLVGYTF. Using reference TRBV9 and TRBJ1-2 for the parts outside the CDR3, the full variable domain is DSGVTQTPKHLITATGQRVTLRCSPRSGDLSVYWYQQSLDQGLQFLIQYYNGEERAKGNILERFSAQQFPDLHSELNLSSLELGDSALYFCASSVVQGLVGYTFGSGTRLTVV.

The chain uses TRBV18 and TRBJ2-7; TRBD1 matches at 9 bases. CDR3 length equals 14 residues. From germline, CDR1 is KGHSH and CDR2 LQKENI. The ends lost 3 bases at V and 6 bases at J; junction bases unmatched: 6. The CDR3 nucleotides read TGTGCCAGCTCACCGACGCGACAGGGGGGCGAGCAGTACTTC. The encoded protein is CASSPTRQGGEQYF.

A few counts support this clone. This chain joins TRBV28 and TRBJ2-7; D perhaps matches TRBD2 (7 bases). The CDR3 is 16 amino acids. Germline CDR1 reads MDHEN; CDR2 reads SYDVKM. V was shortened by 7 bases and J by 0 bases, with 19 bases between the two germline ends. The CDR3 coding sequence is TGTGCCAGCATCGAAGGGGGACGGGAGGTCTCCTACGAGCAGTACTTC. Protein product: CASIEGGREVSYEQYF.

This clone was seen a handful of times. The chain uses TRBV30 and TRBJ1-1, with D unclear. The CDR3 is 13 amino acids. From germline, CDR1 is GTSNPN and CDR2 SVGIG (reference sequence). V shed 2 bases and J shed 0 bases, with 7 bases lying between them. CDR3 loop: CAWSIQLNTEAFF. The CDR3, as DNA: TGTGCCTGGAGTATACAGTTGAACACTGAAGCTTTCTTT.

This rearrangement joins TRBV5-1 to TRBJ1-6, with D possibly matching TRBD1 (5 bases). The CDR3 has 16 residues. Germline CDR1 SGHRS, CDR2 YFSETQ. The germline V and J ends were trimmed by 4 bases and 7 bases, with 18 bases remaining between them. CDR3 region: CASSRAPAGRNSPLHF. The DNA of the CDR3 is TGCGCCAGCAGCCGCGCCCCGGCAGGGCGGAATTCACCCCTCCACTTT.

The chain is built from TRBV5-1 and TRBJ2-1, with a possible D match to TRBD1 (5 bases). Trimming left V 1 base short and J 3 bases short, with 14 bases between. The CDR3 has 16 amino acids. Looked up from germline, CDR1 is SGHRS and CDR2 is YFSETQ. The CDR3 is CASSLMTATNYNEQFF. CDR3 coding DNA: TGCGCCAGCAGCTTGATGACAGCAACTAACTACAATGAGCAGTTCTTC.

This chain links TRBV4-1 with TRBJ1-2; TRBD1 matches 7 bases. V trimming: 3 bases; J trimming: 5 bases; junction bases outside the gene matches: 12. Germline V CDR1 and CDR2: MGHRA, YSYEKL. The CDR3 is 16 amino acids. CDR3 loop: CASSQSDRAELYGYTF. In DNA form, the CDR3 reads TGCGCCAGCAGCCAGTCCGACAGGGCGGAGCTGTATGGCTACACCTTC.

The chain has TRBV27 and TRBJ2-2; D is ambiguous. The CDR3 totals 13 residues. Germline CDR1 is MNHEY and CDR2 is SMNVEV (reference sequence). The V end lost 4 bases, the J end lost 6 bases, and 9 bases lay between the germline ends. The CDR3 sequence: CASSSGEAGELFF. The DNA of the CDR3 is TGTGCCAGCAGTTCCGGAGAGGCCGGGGAGCTGTTTTTT.